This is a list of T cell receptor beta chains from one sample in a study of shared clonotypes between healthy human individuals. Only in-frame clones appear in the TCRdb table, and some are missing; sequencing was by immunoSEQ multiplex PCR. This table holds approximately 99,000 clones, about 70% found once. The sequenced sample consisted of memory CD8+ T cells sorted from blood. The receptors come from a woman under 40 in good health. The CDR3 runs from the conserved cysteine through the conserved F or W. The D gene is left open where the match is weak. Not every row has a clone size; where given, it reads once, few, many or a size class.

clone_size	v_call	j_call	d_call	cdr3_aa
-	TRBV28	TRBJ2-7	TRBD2	CATCSGSLYEQYF
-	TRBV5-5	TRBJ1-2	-	CASSPAGTSNYGYTF
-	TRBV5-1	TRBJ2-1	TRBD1	CASTEGQGVVNEQFF
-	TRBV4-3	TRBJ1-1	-	CASRGEGTEAFF
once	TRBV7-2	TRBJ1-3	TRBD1	CASNPTGGWNTIYF
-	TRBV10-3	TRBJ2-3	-	CAISESRGDLYTDTQYF
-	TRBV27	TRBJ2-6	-	CASSLIRLTGANVLTF
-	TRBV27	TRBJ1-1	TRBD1	CASSFTNRGNTEAFF
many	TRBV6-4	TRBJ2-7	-	CASSDSEGGSYEQYF
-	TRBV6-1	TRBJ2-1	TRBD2	CASTKGLDNDEQFF
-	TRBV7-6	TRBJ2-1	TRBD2	CASSLPGAGVWFF
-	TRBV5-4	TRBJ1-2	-	CASSPIDTEDGYTF
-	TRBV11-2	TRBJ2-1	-	CASSLVSGSSSYNEQFF
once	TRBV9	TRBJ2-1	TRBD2	CASSPSGNSYNEQFF
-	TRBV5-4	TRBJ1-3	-	CASRPGPRSGNTIYF
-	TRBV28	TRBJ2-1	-	CASSLPLGGNEQFF
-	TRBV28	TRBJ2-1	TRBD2	CASSLGTTSGRANEQFF
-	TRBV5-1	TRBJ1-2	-	CASSTDGSYGYTF
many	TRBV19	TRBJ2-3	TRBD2	CASTPGLAGEDTQYF
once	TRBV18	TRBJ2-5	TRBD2	CASSPATSGQETQYF
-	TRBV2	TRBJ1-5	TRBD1	CASSRDRGHQPQHF
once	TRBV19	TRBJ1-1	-	CASSLPHGLNTEAFF
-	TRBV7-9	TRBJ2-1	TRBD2	CASSLGSWREGFGQFF
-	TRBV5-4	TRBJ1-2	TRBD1	CASSFPGSGTATYGYTF
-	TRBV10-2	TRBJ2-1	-	CASSDTATWIYNEQFF
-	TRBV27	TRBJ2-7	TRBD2	CASSFLAGQAKEQYF
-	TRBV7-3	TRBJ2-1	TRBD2	CASSSSGSPNEQFF
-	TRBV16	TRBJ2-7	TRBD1	CASSLGTGTYEQYF
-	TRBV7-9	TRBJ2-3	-	CASSPSAGVSTDTQYF
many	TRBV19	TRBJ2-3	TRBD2	CASKGLAGDTDTQYF
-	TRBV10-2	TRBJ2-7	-	CASSEWVYEQYF
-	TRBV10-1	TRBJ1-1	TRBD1	CASSRWTGQRAFF
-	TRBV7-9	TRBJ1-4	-	CASSLGLQVNEKLFF
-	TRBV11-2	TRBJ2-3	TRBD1	CASSSQGASLTPDTQYF
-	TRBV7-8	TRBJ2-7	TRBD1	CASTIRQGPYYEQYF
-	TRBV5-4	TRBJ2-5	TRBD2	CASSPAGGSRETQYF
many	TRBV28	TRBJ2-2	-	CASTTYAGELFF
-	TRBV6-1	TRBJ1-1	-	CASSEQGGLLTEAFF
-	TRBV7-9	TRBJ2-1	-	CASSFYGGYYNEQFF
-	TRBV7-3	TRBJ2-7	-	CASSWGDWSYEQYF
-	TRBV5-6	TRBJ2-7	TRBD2	CASSLAGSLHYEQYF
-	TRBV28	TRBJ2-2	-	CASTRYGSLGRDTGELFF